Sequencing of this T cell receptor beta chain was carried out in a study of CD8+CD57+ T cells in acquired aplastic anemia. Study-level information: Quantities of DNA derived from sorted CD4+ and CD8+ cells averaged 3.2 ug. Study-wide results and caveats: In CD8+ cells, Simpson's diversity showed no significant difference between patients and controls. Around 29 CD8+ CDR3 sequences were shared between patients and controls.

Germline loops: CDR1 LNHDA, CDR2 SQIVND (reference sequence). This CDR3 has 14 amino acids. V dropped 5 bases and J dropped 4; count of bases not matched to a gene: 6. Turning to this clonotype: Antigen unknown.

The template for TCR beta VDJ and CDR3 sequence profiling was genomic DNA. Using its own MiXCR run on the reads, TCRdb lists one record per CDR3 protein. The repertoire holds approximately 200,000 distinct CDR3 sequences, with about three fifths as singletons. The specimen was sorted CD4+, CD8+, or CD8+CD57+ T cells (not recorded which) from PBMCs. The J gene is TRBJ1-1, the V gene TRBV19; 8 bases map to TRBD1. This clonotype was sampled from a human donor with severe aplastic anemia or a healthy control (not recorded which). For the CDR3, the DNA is TGTGCCAGTAGTCAATGGACAGGGTTCACTGAAGCTTTCTTT. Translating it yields CASSQWTGFTEAFF. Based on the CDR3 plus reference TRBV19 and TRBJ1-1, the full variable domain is DGGITQSPKYLFRKEGQNVTLSCEQNLNHDAMYWYRQDPGQGLRLIYYSQIVNDFQKGDIAEGYSVSREKKESFPLTVTSAQKNPTAFYLCASSQWTGFTEAFFGQGTRLTVV.